These 22 T cell receptor beta chains came from one sample sequenced in a study of blood T cells in healthy people across ages. Next came a second PCR, run for about 7 to 12 cycles, which used a sample-barcoded 5' primer along with a J-beta primer mix. TCRdb re-derived calls from the 5' RACE reads in MiXCR, one entry per CDR3 protein. The table shows 700,000 or so distinct CDR3 sequences, with over 40% occurring only once. The sample comprised blood. These receptors all stem from a man at least 80 years old in good health.

This chain connects TRBV24-1 to TRBJ2-1; 7 bases line up with TRBD2. V lost 3 bases, J lost 4 bases, and 2 bases stayed unmatched. In germline, CDR1 is KGHDR, CDR2 SFDVKD. The CDR3 extends over 14 amino acids. The CDR3 region is CATSDPSGYNEQFF. The CDR3, as DNA: TGTGCCACCAGTGATCCTAGCGGATACAATGAGCAGTTCTTC.

The V call is TRBV12-3 or TRBV12-4, the J call TRBJ2-3; the match to TRBD1 covers 7 bases. V gave up 6 bases and J gave up 7 bases; unmatched junction bases: 13. The CDR3 covers 15 residues. The CDR3 spells CASRAPKDRAHTQYF. CDR3 DNA: TGTGCCAGCAGGGCCCCGAAAGACAGGGCCCATACGCAGTATTTT.

V usage is TRBV27 and J usage is TRBJ2-5, with TRBD1 as a possible D gene (5 bases). Between the trimmed V and J ends, which lost 7 bases and 5 bases, there was a span of 17 bases. This CDR3 region has 14 residues. CDR1 MNHEY and CDR2 SMNVEV come from the germline V gene (reference sequence). CDR3 bases: TGTGCCAGCACGCTAGGGGCCGTTAGGGAGACCCAGTACTTC. Translating it yields CASTLGAVRETQYF.

This chain links TRBV10-2 with TRBJ1-5; D uncertain. Looked up from germline, CDR1 is WSHSY and CDR2 is SAAADI. CDR3 length: 14 amino acids. The germline V and J ends were trimmed by 9 bases and 6 bases, with 18 bases remaining between them. In nucleotides, the CDR3 is TGCGCCAGACGGATCCTTCGGTACGCTCAGCCCCAGCATTTT. It specifies CARRILRYAQPQHF.

This chain links TRBV6-2 or TRBV6-3 with TRBJ2-3, with TRBD1 matching 7 bases. CDR1 is MNHEY, CDR2 SVGEGT, per germline. There are 15 residues in the CDR3. V was clipped by 6 bases and J by 2 bases; unmatched bases: 8. In nucleotides, the CDR3 is TGTGCCAGCAGGTCAGCCGGGACAGACACAGATACGCAGTATTTT. Protein: CASRSAGTDTDTQYF.

A remark on this clonotype: The germline gene is not matched at one end of the junction; a read error may be the cause. The chain joins TRBV6-2 or TRBV6-3 to TRBJ2-7; D gene unclear. This CDR3 has 14 amino acids. CDR1 and CDR2 from the germline V gene are MNHEY and SVGEGT. The CDR3 is CASSDSNIAYEQYF. The CDR3 coding sequence is TGTGCCAGCAGTGACTCGAACATTGCCTACGAGCAGTACTTC.

The J gene is TRBJ2-7, the V gene TRBV18; D is tentatively TRBD1 or TRBD2 (5 bases each). The germline V gene has CDR1 KGHSH and CDR2 LQKENI. The CDR3 extends over 14 amino acids. V lost 4 bases and J 8 bases, leaving 18 bases between the germline ends. CDR3 in amino acids: CASSLSEGKWQQYF. The CDR3 DNA reads as TGTGCCAGCTCACTCTCTGAGGGGAAATGGCAGCAGTACTTC.

CDR3 sequence: CASRSSGADTQYF. CDR3 nucleotides: TGTGCCAGCAGGTCAAGCGGGGCAGATACGCAGTATTTT. The chain links TRBV7-2 to TRBJ2-3; 7 bases match TRBD2. V lost 6 bases to trimming and J lost 4 bases; unmatched junction nucleotides: 4. The CDR3 runs 13 residues. CDR1 is SGHTA and CDR2 is FQGNSA in the germline V gene.

This chain uses TRBV2 with TRBJ1-2; 7 bases line up with TRBD1. Germline CDR1 reads SNHLY; CDR2 reads FYNNEI. Trimming at V came to 8 bases and at J to 2 bases, leaving 11 bases not matched to a gene. The CDR3 is 15 residues long. CDR3 amino acids: CASLPRQGGNYGYTF. CDR3 nucleotide sequence: TGTGCCAGCCTCCCCCGACAGGGCGGAAACTATGGCTACACCTTC.

The chain links TRBV20-1 to TRBJ1-1, with TRBD1 identical over 8 bases. Germline V gene sequence: CDR1 DFQATT, CDR2 SNEGSKA (reference sequence). The CDR3 spans 12 residues. V lost 7 bases, J lost 1 base, and 2 bases stayed unmatched. This CDR3 reads CSGTGTNTEAFF. CDR3 DNA sequence: TGCAGTGGGACAGGGACGAACACTGAAGCTTTCTTT.

V is TRBV5-1 and J is TRBJ1-6; 7 positions match TRBD1. The V segment lost 1 base and the J segment 9 bases; nucleotides outside the gene matches: 10. The length of the CDR3 is 16 residues. Germline V gene lookup returns CDR1 SGHRS and CDR2 YFSETQ. The CDR3 here is CASSLLPRQGSSPLHF. The CDR3, as DNA: TGCGCCAGCAGCTTGCTCCCTAGACAGGGTAGTTCACCCCTCCACTTT.

Only a few counts were recorded for this clonotype. The V call is TRBV7-9, the J call TRBJ2-5; 10 nucleotides agree with TRBD2. The CDR3 has 16 amino acids. Germline loops: CDR1 SEHNR, CDR2 FQNEAQ (reference sequence). Trimming at V came to 11 bases and at J to 1 base, leaving 13 bases not matched to a gene. DNA of the CDR3: TGTGCCGGACTAGCGGATACCCGGGGCCCCCAAGAGACCCAGTACTTC. It specifies CAGLADTRGPQETQYF.

This clonotype has more than one count but fewer than ten. This sequence joins TRBV6-6 and TRBJ1-5; 7 bases map to TRBD1. V lost 5 bases to trimming and J lost 15 bases; unmatched junction nucleotides: 16. The CDR3 has 14 residues. The germline gives CDR1 MNHNY, CDR2 SVGAGI (reference sequence). CDR3 DNA sequence: TGTGCCAGCAGTCTACCGGGACAGACCATCTTACCGCATTTT. This encodes CASSLPGQTILPHF.

This chain joins TRBV13 and TRBJ2-2; 7 nucleotides line up with TRBD1. Trimming removed 6 bases from V and 6 bases from J; junction bases left unmatched: 7. The CDR3 covers 14 residues. Germline V gene lookup returns CDR1 PRHDT and CDR2 FYEKMQ (reference sequence). The CDR3 is CASRRTGVAGELFF. CDR3 in DNA: TGTGCCAGCAGACGAACAGGGGTCGCCGGGGAGCTGTTTTTT.

V gene TRBV11-2 combines with J gene TRBJ1-1; no reliable D call. The CDR3 sequence is 14 residues long. Between the trimmed V and J ends, which lost 0 bases and 4 bases, there was a span of 9 bases. The germline V gene has CDR1 SGHAT and CDR2 FQNNGV. The CDR3 loop is CASSLDRLATEAFF. In nucleotides, the CDR3 is TGTGCCAGCAGCTTAGACAGACTAGCCACTGAAGCTTTCTTT.

Many counts were recorded for this clonotype. The chain couples TRBV6-5 to TRBJ1-2, with D perhaps TRBD1 (6 bases). CDR3 length: 15 residues. The germline gives CDR1 MNHEY, CDR2 SVGAGI. The V end was cut by 0 bases, the J end by 2 bases, with 10 bases between. CDR3 protein: CASSYSRGANYGYTF. DNA of the CDR3: TGTGCCAGCAGTTACTCACGGGGGGCAAACTATGGCTACACCTTC.

The chain is built from TRBV5-1 and TRBJ1-1, with TRBD1 matching over 8 bases. The V gene end was trimmed by 3 bases and the J gene end by 1 base; junction bases not matched to a gene: 5. CDR1 SGHRS and CDR2 YFSETQ come from the germline V gene. This CDR3 comprises 15 residues. The CDR3 here is CASSSWTGQNTEAFF. CDR3 nucleotide sequence: TGCGCCAGCAGCTCATGGACAGGGCAGAACACTGAAGCTTTCTTT.

This clonotype turned up a few times. The chain employs TRBV2 and TRBJ2-7; 7 bases line up with TRBD1. The CDR3 has 14 amino acids. CDR1 and CDR2 from the germline V gene are SNHLY and FYNNEI. The V and J ends lost 9 bases and 0 bases, in that order; junction bases with no gene match: 8. CDR3 sequence (DNA): TGTGCCAGAACGGGACAGCTACTCTCCTACGAGCAGTACTTC. Its protein product is CARTGQLLSYEQYF.

CDR3: CTSSLFVGDEQFF. The CDR3 nucleotides read TGTACCAGCAGCTTGTTTGTGGGCGATGAGCAGTTCTTC. V and J are TRBV7-2 and TRBJ2-1, with D unclear. Germline V gene data show CDR1 as SGHTA and CDR2 as FQGNSA. This CDR3 spans 13 amino acids. V lost 3 bases and J 8 bases, leaving 11 bases between the germline ends.

This chain uses TRBV20-1 with TRBJ2-7; 7 bases align to TRBD2. With V trimmed by 3 bases and J by 0 bases, 2 bases remained unmatched. Germline V CDR1 and CDR2: DFQATT, SNEGSKA (reference sequence). This CDR3 contains 13 residues. The DNA of the CDR3 is TGCAGTGCTAGGGGGGACTACTCCTACGAGCAGTACTTC. It specifies CSARGDYSYEQYF.

This clonotype was detected once. This chain links TRBV24-1 with TRBJ2-1; D ambiguous. The V and J ends lost 1 base and 6 bases respectively, with 15 bases between them. In germline, CDR1 is KGHDR, CDR2 SFDVKD. The CDR3 extends over 16 amino acids. The CDR3 nucleotides are TGTGCCACCAGTGATTTCAAGGTACCGTGGTCCAATGAGCAGTTCTTC. The encoded protein is CATSDFKVPWSNEQFF.

The chain employs TRBV5-5 and TRBJ1-4; 9 bases agree with TRBD1. Germline V gives CDR1 SGHKS, CDR2 YYEKEE (reference sequence). The CDR3 runs to 15 residues. The ends lost 0 bases at V and 9 bases at J; junction bases unmatched: 6. The CDR3 DNA sequence: TGTGCCAGCAGCTTGGTGACAGGGGGTACCCAAAAACTGTTTTTT. Protein sequence: CASSLVTGGTQKLFF.